This entry lists 10 T cell receptor beta chains sequenced from one sample in a study of shared clonotypes between healthy human individuals. Some clones are missing from TCRdb's copy, which holds only in-frame ones; the method was immunoSEQ multiplex PCR. The sample contains 2 million to 2.5 million clones, around 95% of which appear only once. Material: naive CD4+ T cells sorted from blood. Subset defined: CD45RA+ positively selected. The origin of the receptors is a man aged 18 to 35 in good health.

The chain carries TRBV15 and TRBJ1-1; D gene ambiguous. Trimming removed 5 bases from V and 3 bases from J, with 7 bases in between. Germline V gene lookup returns CDR1 LNHNV and CDR2 YYDKDF (reference sequence). The CDR3 covers 12 residues. CDR3 region: CATSRLYTEAFF. The CDR3 coding sequence is TGTGCCACCAGCCGTCTTTACACTGAAGCTTTCTTT.

The chain employs TRBV28 and TRBJ1-4; D uncertain. V gave up 3 bases and J gave up 8 bases, with 13 bases separating them. CDR1 is MDHEN, CDR2 SYDVKM, per germline. This CDR3 is built from 14 residues. CDR3 amino acids: CASSFLRRSEKLFF. The CDR3 coding sequence is TGTGCCAGCAGTTTTTTACGCCGGAGCGAAAAACTGTTTTTT.

The table lists this clone with a few counts. The V call is TRBV11-2, the J call TRBJ1-2; D is unclear. Germline values: CDR1 SGHAT, CDR2 FQNNGV. Trimming removed 2 bases at V and 2 bases at J, with 9 bases between. This CDR3 spans 14 amino acids. The CDR3 loop reads CASSLTDGNYGYTF. In nucleotides, the CDR3 is TGTGCCAGCAGCTTAACGGACGGGAACTATGGCTACACCTTC. The full variable domain, in which reference TRBV11-2 and TRBJ1-2 provide the parts outside the CDR3, is EAGVAQSPRYKIIEKRQSVAFWCNPISGHATLYWYQQILGQGPKLLIQFQNNGVVDDSQLPKDRFSAERLKGVDSTLKIQPAKLEDSAVYLCASSLTDGNYGYTFGSGTRLTVV.

This clone is a singleton in its sample. Other DNA sequences in the same sample also yield this CDR3. The chain couples TRBV4-3 to TRBJ2-3, with D unresolved. Germline V gene data show CDR1 as LGHNA and CDR2 as YSLEER. The CDR3 spans 14 residues. The V end lost 1 base, the J end lost 2 bases, and 7 bases lay between the germline ends. The CDR3 sequence: CASSQVDSTDTQYF. CDR3 coding DNA: TGCGCCAGCAGCCAAGTAGATTCCACAGATACGCAGTATTTT.

For this clone: Other DNA sequences within the sample encode an identical CDR3. The rearrangement uses TRBV5-1 and TRBJ1-6; D uncertain. The V and J ends lost 0 bases and 4 bases respectively, with 8 bases between them. The CDR3 contains 15 residues. CDR1 SGHRS and CDR2 YFSETQ come from the germline V gene. The CDR3 protein is CASSLEGGYNSPLHF. The DNA for the CDR3 is TGCGCCAGCAGCTTGGAAGGCGGGTATAATTCACCCCTCCACTTT.

This clone was detected only a few times. The chain has TRBV6-1 and TRBJ2-1; 7 bases map to TRBD1. Losses at the gene ends were 2 bases for V and 0 bases for J; bases not matched to a gene: 1. There are 15 residues in the CDR3. CDR1 and CDR2 (germline): MNHNS, SASEGT. The DNA of the CDR3 is TGTGCCAGCAGTGAATGGGACAGCTCCTACAATGAGCAGTTCTTC. It is translated as CASSEWDSSYNEQFF.

V usage is TRBV18 and J usage is TRBJ1-5, with D perhaps matching TRBD1 (6 bases). This CDR3 comprises 14 residues. The V end was cut by 3 bases, the J end by 3 bases, with 9 bases between. Germline V gene sequence: CDR1 KGHSH, CDR2 LQKENI. The CDR3 here is CASSPDSDNQPQHF. In DNA form, the CDR3 reads TGTGCCAGCTCACCGGACAGCGACAATCAGCCCCAGCATTTT.

This chain uses TRBV28 with TRBJ1-3; the D gene is possibly TRBD1 (5 bases). In germline, CDR1 is MDHEN, CDR2 SYDVKM. Trimming took off 5 bases at V and 0 bases at J, with 11 bases between the two ends. The CDR3 extends over 15 amino acids. CDR3 coding DNA: TGTGCCAGCAGTGTCGACAGCTACTCTGGAAACACCATATATTTT. Protein product: CASSVDSYSGNTIYF.

Details on this clone: The same CDR3 also results from other DNA sequences found in this sample. V gene TRBV30 combines with J gene TRBJ1-6; D is unresolved. The germline V gene has CDR1 GTSNPN and CDR2 SVGIG (reference sequence). V lost 2 bases, J lost 10 bases, and 9 bases lay in between. The CDR3 consists of 12 residues. The CDR3: CAWSPPNSPLHF. The CDR3 DNA follows: TGTGCCTGGAGTCCGCCTAACTCACCCCTCCACTTT.

The V and J genes are TRBV9 and TRBJ2-1; D not resolved. The CDR3 loop spans 13 amino acids. Deletions cut 0 bases from V and 1 base from J, with 2 bases between. Germline V lookup: CDR1 SGDLS, CDR2 YYNGEE. DNA for the CDR3: TGTGCCAGCAGCGTAGAGTCCTACAATGAGCAGTTCTTC. It specifies CASSVESYNEQFF.